The rows below give T cell receptor beta chains drawn from one sample of a study of cytomegalovirus exposure and HLA in healthy donors. Sequencing was performed with immunoSEQ multiplex PCR; in TCRdb, only in-frame clones are kept and a portion is missing. The data contain roughly 100,000 clones, more than 75% of them singletons. The sample comprised PBMCs. The receptors come from a woman aged 50 to 60 in good health and CMV-seropositive. CDR3s include the opening cysteine and the closing phenylalanine or tryptophan. The D gene is left open where the match is weak. The listing skips clone size in some rows; elsewhere it reads once, few, many or a size class.

d_call: -
j_call: TRBJ1-5
v_call: TRBV19
clone_size: -
cdr3_aa: CASRRTVSNQPQHF
cdr3_nt: TGTGCCAGTAGACGGACAGTTAGCAATCAGCCCCAGCATTTT

d_call: -
j_call: TRBJ1-5
v_call: TRBV28
clone_size: -
cdr3_aa: CASSLGGSNQPQHF
cdr3_nt: TGTGCCAGCAGTTTGGGGGGTAGCAATCAGCCCCAGCATTTT

d_call: -
j_call: TRBJ2-7
v_call: TRBV6-5
clone_size: -
cdr3_aa: CASSRQVIDYEQYF
cdr3_nt: TGTGCCAGCAGTAGACAGGTGATCGACTACGAGCAGTACTTC

d_call: TRBD1
j_call: TRBJ2-2
v_call: TRBV19
clone_size: -
cdr3_aa: CASRTRGRRSTGELFF
cdr3_nt: TGTGCCAGTAGAACCAGGGGGAGAAGATCCACCGGGGAGCTGTTTTTT

d_call: TRBD2
j_call: TRBJ2-3
v_call: TRBV18
clone_size: -
cdr3_aa: CASSPKTSGVGDTQYF
cdr3_nt: TGTGCCAGCTCACCAAAGACTAGCGGGGTAGGAGATACGCAGTATTTT

d_call: -
j_call: TRBJ2-6
v_call: TRBV28
clone_size: once
cdr3_aa: CASSFIPGHHSGANVLTF
cdr3_nt: TGTGCCAGCAGTTTCATACCGGGACACCACTCTGGGGCCAACGTCCTGACTTTC

d_call: -
j_call: TRBJ1-2
v_call: TRBV7-9
clone_size: -
cdr3_aa: CSSSLDWRGYTF
cdr3_nt: TGTTCCAGCAGCTTGGACTGGAGGGGCTACACCTTC

d_call: -
j_call: TRBJ2-2
v_call: TRBV5-1
clone_size: -
cdr3_aa: CASSLRVANTGELFF
cdr3_nt: TGCGCCAGCAGCTTGAGAGTCGCGAACACCGGGGAGCTGTTTTTT

d_call: TRBD1
j_call: TRBJ2-7
v_call: TRBV7-6
clone_size: -
cdr3_aa: CASSLRQGAPYEQYF
cdr3_nt: TGTGCCAGCAGCTTGCGACAGGGGGCACCCTACGAGCAGTACTTC

d_call: TRBD1
j_call: TRBJ1-2
v_call: TRBV2
clone_size: -
cdr3_aa: CASSSGQGFEGYGYTF
cdr3_nt: TGTGCCAGCAGCTCCGGACAGGGGTTTGAAGGCTATGGCTACACCTTC

d_call: -
j_call: TRBJ1-5
v_call: TRBV2
clone_size: -
cdr3_aa: CASRASLRNSNQPQHF
cdr3_nt: TGTGCCAGCAGGGCTAGCCTTAGGAATAGCAATCAGCCCCAGCATTTT

d_call: -
j_call: TRBJ2-4
v_call: TRBV6-1
clone_size: -
cdr3_aa: CASSDGSLAGTKQNIQYF
cdr3_nt: TGTGCCAGCAGTGACGGGTCCCTGGCGGGAACCAAGCAAAACATTCAGTACTTC

d_call: -
j_call: TRBJ2-5
v_call: TRBV4-1
clone_size: -
cdr3_aa: CASGPVGSIWETQYF
cdr3_nt: TGCGCCAGCGGGCCGGTGGGCTCTATATGGGAGACCCAGTACTTC

d_call: TRBD1
j_call: TRBJ2-7
v_call: TRBV2
clone_size: -
cdr3_aa: CASNSGTAASEQYF
cdr3_nt: TGTGCCAGCAACTCCGGGACAGCGGCTAGCGAGCAGTACTTC

d_call: -
j_call: TRBJ2-3
v_call: TRBV11-2
clone_size: -
cdr3_aa: CASSLVTTGPGYFDTQYF
cdr3_nt: TGTGCCAGCAGCTTAGTAACCACAGGGCCTGGTTATTTCGATACGCAGTATTTT

d_call: -
j_call: TRBJ1-3
v_call: TRBV29-1
clone_size: -
cdr3_aa: CSVVSGDGGNTIYF
cdr3_nt: TGCAGCGTTGTATCGGGGGATGGTGGAAACACCATATATTTT

d_call: TRBD1
j_call: TRBJ2-1
v_call: TRBV7-8
clone_size: -
cdr3_aa: CASSFRDRYNEQFF
cdr3_nt: TGTGCCAGCAGCTTCCGGGACAGGTACAATGAGCAGTTCTTC

d_call: -
j_call: TRBJ2-5
v_call: TRBV7-9
clone_size: -
cdr3_aa: CASSLTRVGEETQYF
cdr3_nt: TGTGCCAGCAGCTTGACCAGGGTTGGTGAGGAGACCCAGTACTTC

d_call: -
j_call: TRBJ2-3
v_call: TRBV7-8
clone_size: -
cdr3_aa: CASSLPGGASYTDTQYF
cdr3_nt: TGTGCCAGCAGCTTACCTGGAGGGGCCTCTTACACAGATACGCAGTATTTT

d_call: TRBD1
j_call: TRBJ1-1
v_call: TRBV7-8
clone_size: few
cdr3_aa: CASSFPDGQGGLNTEAFF
cdr3_nt: TGTGCCAGCAGCTTCCCTGACGGGCAGGGGGGACTGAACACTGAAGCTTTCTTT

d_call: -
j_call: TRBJ2-5
v_call: TRBV4-3
clone_size: -
cdr3_aa: CASSPLGGEAQETQYF
cdr3_nt: TGCGCCAGCAGCCCCCTAGGGGGGGAGGCTCAAGAGACCCAGTACTTC

d_call: -
j_call: TRBJ1-2
v_call: TRBV6-4
clone_size: -
cdr3_aa: CASSERGGYGYTF
cdr3_nt: TGTGCCAGCAGTGAGAGGGGGGGCTATGGCTACACCTTC

d_call: -
j_call: TRBJ1-1
v_call: TRBV7-3
clone_size: -
cdr3_aa: CASSLTLNTEAFF
cdr3_nt: TGTGCCAGCAGCTTAACCCTCAACACTGAAGCTTTCTTT

d_call: -
j_call: TRBJ2-1
v_call: TRBV4-3
clone_size: -
cdr3_aa: CASSQFAGAGARAEQFF
cdr3_nt: TGCGCCAGCAGCCAATTCGCAGGAGCGGGCGCCCGAGCTGAGCAGTTCTTC

d_call: TRBD1
j_call: TRBJ1-1
v_call: TRBV19
clone_size: -
cdr3_aa: CASSTDRGRTEAFF
cdr3_nt: TGTGCCAGTAGTACTGACAGGGGGCGAACTGAAGCTTTCTTT

d_call: -
j_call: TRBJ2-7
v_call: TRBV19
clone_size: -
cdr3_aa: CASSIQAGTYEQYF
cdr3_nt: TGTGCCAGTAGTATCCAGGCTGGTACCTACGAGCAGTACTTC

d_call: TRBD2
j_call: TRBJ2-3
v_call: TRBV7-2
clone_size: -
cdr3_aa: CASSLELAGGTNTQYF
cdr3_nt: TGTGCCAGCAGCTTAGAGCTAGCGGGGGGCACCAATACGCAGTATTTT

d_call: TRBD1
j_call: TRBJ1-1
v_call: TRBV7-2
clone_size: -
cdr3_aa: CASSLALGQGTMNTEAFF
cdr3_nt: TGTGCCAGCAGCTTAGCGCTGGGACAGGGAACTATGAACACTGAAGCTTTCTTT

d_call: TRBD1
j_call: TRBJ1-1
v_call: TRBV4-3
clone_size: -
cdr3_aa: CASSRDDRGGTEAFF
cdr3_nt: TGCGCCAGCAGCCGAGATGACAGGGGGGGCACTGAAGCTTTCTTT

d_call: -
j_call: TRBJ2-2
v_call: TRBV5-1
clone_size: -
cdr3_aa: CASSLDPNTGELFF
cdr3_nt: TGCGCCAGCAGCTTGGATCCTAACACCGGGGAGCTGTTTTTT

d_call: -
j_call: TRBJ1-2
v_call: TRBV15
clone_size: -
cdr3_aa: CATSRARSTEYGYTF
cdr3_nt: TGTGCCACCAGCAGAGCTCGGAGTACCGAGTATGGCTACACCTTC

d_call: -
j_call: TRBJ1-5
v_call: TRBV5-1
clone_size: few
cdr3_aa: CASSLGASPNQPQHF
cdr3_nt: TGCGCCAGCAGCTTGGGGGCCTCGCCCAATCAGCCCCAGCATTTT

d_call: TRBD1
j_call: TRBJ2-5
v_call: TRBV6-5
clone_size: -
cdr3_aa: CASGQGALGETQYF
cdr3_nt: TGTGCCAGCGGACAGGGGGCGCTAGGAGAGACCCAGTACTTC

d_call: TRBD1
j_call: TRBJ1-1
v_call: TRBV5-4
clone_size: -
cdr3_aa: CASSFKGAMQNTEAFF
cdr3_nt: TGTGCCAGCAGCTTTAAGGGGGCAATGCAAAACACTGAAGCTTTCTTT

d_call: -
j_call: TRBJ1-6
v_call: TRBV9
clone_size: -
cdr3_aa: CASSVRGRSPLHF
cdr3_nt: TGTGCCAGCAGCGTCAGGGGTAGGTCACCCCTCCACTTT

d_call: -
j_call: TRBJ2-1
v_call: TRBV5-6
clone_size: once
cdr3_aa: CASSHRVGVYNEQFF
cdr3_nt: TGTGCCAGCAGCCACAGGGTAGGGGTATACAATGAGCAGTTCTTC

d_call: TRBD1
j_call: TRBJ2-7
v_call: TRBV6-6
clone_size: few
cdr3_aa: CASSYQDRASNEQYF
cdr3_nt: TGTGCCAGCAGTTATCAGGACAGGGCCTCCAACGAGCAGTACTTC

d_call: TRBD1
j_call: TRBJ1-2
v_call: TRBV7-3
clone_size: -
cdr3_aa: CASSPTRQGAAGLYGYTF
cdr3_nt: TGTGCCAGCAGCCCCACCCGGCAGGGGGCCGCCGGCCTCTATGGCTACACCTTC

d_call: TRBD1
j_call: TRBJ1-2
v_call: TRBV4-2
clone_size: -
cdr3_aa: CASSQLGQGYGYTF
cdr3_nt: TGTGCCAGCAGCCAACTGGGACAGGGTTATGGCTACACCTTC

d_call: TRBD1
j_call: TRBJ1-1
v_call: TRBV28
clone_size: few
cdr3_aa: CASSGDRGQGDTEAFF
cdr3_nt: TGTGCCAGCAGCGGGGACAGGGGGCAAGGGGACACTGAAGCTTTCTTT

d_call: TRBD1
j_call: TRBJ1-2
v_call: TRBV5-6
clone_size: -
cdr3_aa: CASSPGQGGLSYTF
cdr3_nt: TGTGCCAGCAGCCCGGGACAGGGAGGTCTAAGCTACACCTTC

d_call: TRBD2
j_call: TRBJ2-3
v_call: TRBV27
clone_size: once
cdr3_aa: CASSLGSGFGTISTDTQYF
cdr3_nt: TGTGCCAGCAGTTTAGGGTCCGGGTTCGGGACTATTAGCACAGATACGCAGTATTTT

d_call: TRBD2
j_call: TRBJ2-2
v_call: TRBV4-2
clone_size: once
cdr3_aa: CASSLSGGTTGELFF
cdr3_nt: TGTGCCAGCAGCCTGAGCGGGGGGACGACCGGGGAGCTGTTTTTT

d_call: -
j_call: TRBJ1-1
v_call: TRBV4-1
clone_size: -
cdr3_aa: CASTEGEGGTEAFF
cdr3_nt: TGCGCCAGTACGGAGGGGGAGGGTGGGACTGAAGCTTTCTTT

d_call: -
j_call: TRBJ1-2
v_call: TRBV7-2
clone_size: -
cdr3_aa: CASKRLPGVYGYTF
cdr3_nt: TGTGCCAGCAAGCGTCTTCCCGGGGTCTATGGCTACACCTTC

d_call: -
j_call: TRBJ1-6
v_call: TRBV28
clone_size: -
cdr3_aa: CASSLLAGEDNSPLHF
cdr3_nt: TGTGCCAGCAGTTTATTGGCGGGCGAAGATAATTCACCCCTCCACTTT

d_call: TRBD1
j_call: TRBJ1-6
v_call: TRBV30
clone_size: -
cdr3_aa: CAWRPGQALYNSPLHF
cdr3_nt: TGTGCCTGGAGACCGGGACAGGCTCTTTATAATTCACCCCTCCACTTT

d_call: -
j_call: TRBJ1-5
v_call: TRBV21-1
clone_size: -
cdr3_aa: CARRQGQDQPQHF
cdr3_nt: TGTGCCAGGCGACAGGGCCAGGATCAGCCCCAGCATTTT

d_call: -
j_call: TRBJ1-2
v_call: TRBV5-8
clone_size: -
cdr3_aa: CASSLLRAETNYGYTF
cdr3_nt: TGTGCCAGCAGCTTGCTCAGGGCCGAGACTAACTATGGCTACACCTTC

d_call: -
j_call: TRBJ1-4
v_call: TRBV28
clone_size: -
cdr3_aa: CASSLFTGAFEKLFF
cdr3_nt: TGTGCCAGCAGTTTGTTTACAGGAGCCTTTGAAAAACTGTTTTTT

d_call: TRBD2
j_call: TRBJ2-1
v_call: TRBV6-1
clone_size: -
cdr3_aa: CASSELAGGHNEQFF
cdr3_nt: TGTGCCAGCAGTGAACTAGCGGGGGGTCACAATGAGCAGTTCTTC

d_call: -
j_call: TRBJ1-1
v_call: TRBV29-1
clone_size: -
cdr3_aa: CSVINRDNGVFEAFF
cdr3_nt: TGCAGCGTAATCAACCGGGACAACGGCGTTTTTGAAGCTTTCTTT

d_call: -
j_call: TRBJ1-2
v_call: TRBV7-9
clone_size: -
cdr3_aa: CSSSPSDRKPNYGYTF
cdr3_nt: TGTTCCAGCAGTCCGAGTGACAGAAAACCTAACTATGGCTACACCTTC

d_call: -
j_call: TRBJ2-7
v_call: TRBV2
clone_size: -
cdr3_aa: CASARGGEQYF
cdr3_nt: TGTGCCAGCGCTAGGGGAGGCGAGCAGTACTTC

d_call: TRBD1
j_call: TRBJ1-5
v_call: TRBV28
clone_size: once
cdr3_aa: CASRQGGQPQHF
cdr3_nt: TGTGCCAGCCGACAGGGTGGGCAGCCCCAGCATTTT

d_call: -
j_call: TRBJ1-1
v_call: TRBV5-1
clone_size: -
cdr3_aa: CASSSTPNTEILNTEAFF
cdr3_nt: TGCGCCAGCAGCTCAACACCTAATACAGAAATACTGAACACTGAAGCTTTCTTT

d_call: TRBD1
j_call: TRBJ2-7
v_call: TRBV29-1
clone_size: -
cdr3_aa: CSVEGPGDRGARYF
cdr3_nt: TGCAGCGTTGAAGGGCCGGGGGACAGGGGGGCCCGGTACTTC

d_call: -
j_call: TRBJ1-1
v_call: TRBV6-5
clone_size: -
cdr3_aa: CASSTLGAMNTEAFF
cdr3_nt: TGTGCCAGCAGTACCCTAGGAGCGATGAACACTGAAGCTTTCTTT